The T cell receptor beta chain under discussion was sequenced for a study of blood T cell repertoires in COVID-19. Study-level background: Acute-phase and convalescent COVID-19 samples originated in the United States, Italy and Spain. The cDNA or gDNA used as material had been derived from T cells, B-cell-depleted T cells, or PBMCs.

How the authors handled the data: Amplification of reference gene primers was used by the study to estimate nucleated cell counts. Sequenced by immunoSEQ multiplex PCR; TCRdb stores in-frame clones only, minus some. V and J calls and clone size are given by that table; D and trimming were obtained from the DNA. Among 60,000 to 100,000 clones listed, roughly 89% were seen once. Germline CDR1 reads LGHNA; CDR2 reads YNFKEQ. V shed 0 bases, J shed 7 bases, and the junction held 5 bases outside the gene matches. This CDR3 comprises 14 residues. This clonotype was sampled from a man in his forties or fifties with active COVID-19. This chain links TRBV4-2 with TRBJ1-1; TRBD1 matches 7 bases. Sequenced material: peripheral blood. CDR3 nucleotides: TGTGCCAGCAGCCAAGAAGAATGGGACAGTGAAGCTTTCTTT. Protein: CASSQEEWDSEAFF.